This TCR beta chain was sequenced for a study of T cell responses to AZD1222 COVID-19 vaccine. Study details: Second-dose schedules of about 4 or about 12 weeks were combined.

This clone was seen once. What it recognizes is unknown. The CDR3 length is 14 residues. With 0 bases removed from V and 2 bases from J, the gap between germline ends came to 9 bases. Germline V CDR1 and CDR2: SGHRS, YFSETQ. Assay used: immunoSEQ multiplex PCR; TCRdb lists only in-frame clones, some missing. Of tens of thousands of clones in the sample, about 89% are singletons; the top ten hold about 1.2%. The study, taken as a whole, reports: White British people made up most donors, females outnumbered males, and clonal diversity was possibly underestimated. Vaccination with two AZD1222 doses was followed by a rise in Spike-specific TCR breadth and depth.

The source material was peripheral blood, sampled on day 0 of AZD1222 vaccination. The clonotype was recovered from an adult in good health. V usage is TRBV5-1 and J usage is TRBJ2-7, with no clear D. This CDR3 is CASSLGPGTYEQYF. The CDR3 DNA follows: TGCGCCAGCAGCTTGGGTCCAGGAACCTACGAGCAGTACTTC.